These T cell receptor beta chains were read from a single sample in a study of T-cell memory formation after mild COVID-19. TCRdb called the 5' RACE reads again in MiXCR, with one record for every CDR3 protein. The sample has hundreds of thousands of distinct CDR3 sequences, about 18% seen once. The sample consisted of PBMCs or a T cell subset sorted from them (not recorded which). Receptors were obtained from an adult woman who had mild COVID-19 (a few samples of this study predate the infection). Cell type and time point are not known. Both conserved end residues are part of each CDR3. The order of the fields is clone size, D gene, V gene, J gene, CDR3 DNA, CDR3 protein. D genes are given only for firm matches. Not all rows give a size; the values are once, few, many and, for expanded clones, a class.

>-|TRBD1|TRBV3-1|TRBJ2-6
TGTGCCAGCAGCCAAGATGGGACAGCTTCTGGGGCCAACGTCCTGACTTTC
CASSQDGTASGANVLTF
>-|-|TRBV7-9|TRBJ1-6
TGTGCCAGCAGCTCCACCCATCAGGGGATGGATTCACCCCTCCACTTT
CASSSTHQGMDSPLHF
>-|-|TRBV9|TRBJ1-1
TGTGCCAGCAGCCTCGACCGGGCAGGGGCCACTGAAGCTTTCTTT
CASSLDRAGATEAFF
>-|TRBD1|TRBV9|TRBJ1-2
TGTGCCAGCAGCGTAGCTGACAGGGAGGGCTATGGCTACACCTTC
CASSVADREGYGYTF
>-|-|TRBV9|TRBJ2-1
TGTGCCAGCAGCGTAATCCCGCACAATGAGCAGTTCTTC
CASSVIPHNEQFF
>few|-|TRBV12-3/TRBV12-4|TRBJ2-1
TGTGCCAGCAGTTTTCCCTACAATGAGCAGTTCTTC
CASSFPYNEQFF
>few|-|TRBV2|TRBJ1-4
TGTGCCAGCAAGCAGAGGGAGATTAATGAAAAACTGTTTTTT
CASKQREINEKLFF
>few|TRBD1|TRBV15|TRBJ1-5
TGTGCCACCAGCCCCGGGACAGGTCACAATCAGCCCCAGCATTTT
CATSPGTGHNQPQHF
>few|-|TRBV20-1|TRBJ2-1
TGCAGTGCTAGGGGGGACAATGAGCAGTTCTTC
CSARGDNEQFF
>-|-|TRBV24-1|TRBJ1-1
TGTGCCACCAGTGATTACAGAAACACTGAAGCTTTCTTT
CATSDYRNTEAFF
>-|-|TRBV29-1|TRBJ2-6
TGCAGCGTTGCGCCAGGCAGCTCTGGGGCCAACGTCCTGACTTTC
CSVAPGSSGANVLTF
>-|-|TRBV19|TRBJ2-3
TGTGCCAGTAGTAGACAGGCCGGCGGGGATACGCAGTATTTT
CASSRQAGGDTQYF
>few|-|TRBV6-5|TRBJ2-1
TGTGCCAGCGGAGCGCCCAATGAGCAGTTCTTC
CASGAPNEQFF
>-|TRBD1|TRBV7-3|TRBJ2-2
TGTGCCAGCAGCGCGACAGGGGGTCGAAACACCGGGGAGCTGTTTTTT
CASSATGGRNTGELFF
>few|-|TRBV20-1|TRBJ1-1
TGCAGTGCTAGAGAAGGAACAGCCTTAGGTGAAGCTTTCTTT
CSAREGTALGEAFF
>few|-|TRBV7-2|TRBJ2-3
TGTGCCAGCAGCTTAGTCGGCAGGGTTGGAGATACGCAGTATTTT
CASSLVGRVGDTQYF
>-|-|TRBV7-7|TRBJ2-2
TGTGCTAGCAGCTTAGCCCCCCATGGCACCGGGGAGCTGTTTTTT
CASSLAPHGTGELFF
>few|-|TRBV7-8|TRBJ2-7
TGTGCCAGCACCGTAAGACAGGTTTTGTCCTACGAGCAGTACTTC
CASTVRQVLSYEQYF
>-|TRBD2|TRBV12-3/TRBV12-4|TRBJ2-1
TGTGCCAGCATGCTAGCGGGAGTAATCGGTAATGAGCAGTTCTTC
CASMLAGVIGNEQFF
>-|TRBD1|TRBV15|TRBJ1-1
TGTGCCACCAGCAGATCGGGACAGGGATACACTGAAGCTTTCTTT
CATSRSGQGYTEAFF
>-|TRBD2|TRBV5-1|TRBJ2-1
TGCGCCAGCAGCTTGGCGCGGGAGGACCTCATCAATGAGCAGTTCTTC
CASSLAREDLINEQFF
>few|-|TRBV12-3/TRBV12-4|TRBJ1-5
TGTGCCAGCAGCATAGACAAAGGCAATCAGCCCCAGCATTTT
CASSIDKGNQPQHF
>once|-|TRBV15|TRBJ2-2
TGTGCCACCAGCAGCCTTATTGCCGGGGAGCTGTTTTTT
CATSSLIAGELFF
>few|-|TRBV27|TRBJ1-2
TGTGCCAGCAGTTTAATTTCGGGGGGGCGCAACTATGGCTACACCTTC
CASSLISGGRNYGYTF
>-|-|TRBV20-1|TRBJ2-7
TGCAGTGCTAGCGCGTACTACGAGCAGTACTTC
CSASAYYEQYF
>-|-|TRBV20-1|TRBJ1-1
TGCAGTGCTAGAGGACGGATGAACACTGAAGCTTTCTTT
CSARGRMNTEAFF
>-|TRBD1|TRBV12-3/TRBV12-4|TRBJ2-4
TGTGCCAGCCGACCCCGCCCCGGGACAGGGGGCTTGCAGTACTTC
CASRPRPGTGGLQYF
>-|-|TRBV11-2|TRBJ2-4
TGTGCCAGCAGCTTAGATCCAGGGGAGGGCATTCAGTACTTC
CASSLDPGEGIQYF
>-|TRBD1|TRBV4-1|TRBJ1-5
TGCGCCAGCAGCCAAGAATCGGTACAGGGGAATCAGCCCCAGCATTTT
CASSQESVQGNQPQHF
>-|TRBD1|TRBV6-2/TRBV6-3|TRBJ2-5
TGTGCCACCGGACAGGCCCAAGAGACCCAGTACTTC
CATGQAQETQYF
>few|TRBD1|TRBV30|TRBJ1-1
TGTGCCTGGAGGCGGCCGGGACAGGGTTACACTGAAGCTTTCTTT
CAWRRPGQGYTEAFF
>few|TRBD2|TRBV7-3|TRBJ2-7
TGTGCCAGCAGCCTCTCTGGGAGGGAGGCCGCCTACGAGCAGTACTTC
CASSLSGREAAYEQYF
>few|-|TRBV4-2|TRBJ2-5
TGTGCCAGCAGCCGCCGACAGGAGGCAGAGACCCAGTACTTC
CASSRRQEAETQYF
>-|-|TRBV7-9|TRBJ2-5
TGTGCCAGCAGCTATTTTGGTCTTGGAGAGACCCAGTACTTC
CASSYFGLGETQYF
>few|-|TRBV4-2|TRBJ2-2
TGTGCCAGCAGCCAAGATCATGGGGGCAAGAACACCGGGGAGCTGTTTTTT
CASSQDHGGKNTGELFF
>-|TRBD1|TRBV15|TRBJ1-2
TGTGCCACCAGCAGGAGTTTACAGGGGGCTGGTGGCTACACCTTC
CATSRSLQGAGGYTF
>few|-|TRBV19|TRBJ2-4
TGTGCCAGTAGTCCCCGTAGTTGGGCCAAAAACATTCAGTACTTC
CASSPRSWAKNIQYF
>many|TRBD1|TRBV10-3|TRBJ2-1
TGTGCCATCAGCCGACAGGGATCGTCTGACAATGAGCAGTTCTTC
CAISRQGSSDNEQFF
>few|-|TRBV24-1|TRBJ2-1
TGTGCCACCAGTGAACCTGACGGACTATCCTACAATGAGCAGTTCTTC
CATSEPDGLSYNEQFF
>-|-|TRBV4-1|TRBJ2-7
TGCGCCAGCAGCCAACAACGGGACATGACCTACGAGCAGTACTTC
CASSQQRDMTYEQYF
>-|-|TRBV5-1|TRBJ1-1
TGCGCCAGCACCCAACAGGCGGACACTGAAGCTTTCTTT
CASTQQADTEAFF
>-|-|TRBV10-2|TRBJ1-1
TGCGCCAGCAGTGAGATGAGACAATATTCAGAAGCTTTCTTT
CASSEMRQYSEAFF
>-|-|TRBV7-8|TRBJ2-3
TGTGCCAGCGCGGCCAGGGGACCCCTCACAGATACGCAGTATTTT
CASAARGPLTDTQYF
>few|-|TRBV29-1|TRBJ1-1
TGCAGCGTCGCTACTGGACAAGAGGCTTTCTTT
CSVATGQEAFF
>-|-|TRBV20-1|TRBJ2-1
TGCAGTGCTAGCCCGGGGGGCCTAGGTTGGGAGCGGTTCTTC
CSASPGGLGWERFF
>few|-|TRBV29-1|TRBJ2-3
TGCAGCGTTGAGACCACAGATACGCAGTATTTT
CSVETTDTQYF
>few|TRBD2|TRBV20-1|TRBJ2-1
TGCAGTGCTAGAGATGGGGGCGGGAGGGACTACAATGAGCAGTTCTTC
CSARDGGGRDYNEQFF
>few|TRBD1|TRBV2|TRBJ2-5
TGTGCCAGCGGACAGGGGCTGAACCAAGAGACCCAGTACTTC
CASGQGLNQETQYF
>few|TRBD2|TRBV3-1|TRBJ2-7
TGTGCCAGCAGCCAAGCGGGGGGCAGCGGGAGGATGGTGCAGTACTTC
CASSQAGGSGRMVQYF
>many|-|TRBV5-1|TRBJ2-1
TGCGCCAGCAGCTCAGATGGGAGCTCCTACAATGAGCAGTTCTTC
CASSSDGSSYNEQFF
>few|-|TRBV7-9|TRBJ1-5
TGTGCCAGCAGCCAAGCAGAGGGGGGGCGCCTTCAGCCCCAGCATTTT
CASSQAEGGRLQPQHF
>-|-|TRBV4-2|TRBJ2-5
TGTGCCAGCAGCTCCGAGCGGCTTAAAGAGACCCAGTACTTC
CASSSERLKETQYF
>-|-|TRBV5-1|TRBJ1-5
TGCGCCAGCAGCTTGGGGGATTATAGCAATCAGCCCCAGCATTTT
CASSLGDYSNQPQHF
>-|-|TRBV7-9|TRBJ2-1
TGTGCCAGCAGCACAAACTGGGACGAGGTTGAGCAGTTCTTC
CASSTNWDEVEQFF